This TCR beta chain stems from a study of regulatory T cells in long-lasting Graves disease. The germline V gene has CDR1 MGHRA and CDR2 YSYEKL. The CDR3 totals 19 residues. V shed 3 bases, J shed 4 bases, and the junction held 15 bases outside the gene matches. General study results and limits: Thyroid tissue was not studied; only peripheral blood was. TCR diversity was lower in persistent than newly diagnosed Graves' disease.

In building TCR beta libraries, iRepertoire HTBI primers were used together with Arm-PCR of CDR3 regions. TCRdb analysed the multiplex PCR reads with MiXCR anew, one entry per CDR3 protein. The sample carries 350,000 to 550,000 distinct CDR3 sequences, 14% to 15% recorded once. This clonotype came up a few times. Its target is unknown. Time point meaning: newly diagnosed GD, antithyroid drugs for less than 3 months. The authors made the TCR library using RNA they extracted from PBMCs. Another study also made use of these data, one on T cells in Graves' hyperthyroidism and ophthalmopathy. Turning to that study: During a first-round RT-PCR of the TCR CDR3, the HTBI primer set was used. The model anticipated ophthalmopathy a median around six months pre-onset.

This chain joins TRBV4-1 and TRBJ1-5; 10 bases fit TRBD1. Sequences were derived from peripheral blood mononuclear cells (PBMCs), sampled at new diagnosis, from a patient treated with antithyroid drugs. The TCR sequence derives from a woman in her twenties or thirties with Graves disease. CDR3 in DNA: TGCGCCAGCAGCCATAGCCCCGGGACAGGGGCGAATGGGAATCAGCCCCAGCATTTT. Its protein product is CASSHSPGTGANGNQPQHF.